The 12 T cell receptor beta chains listed next were all sequenced from one sample in a study of T cell repertoires in cytomegalovirus infection. TCRdb recomputed calls from the reads with MiXCR, one row per CDR3 protein. The sample records fewer than 400,000 distinct CDR3 sequences, less than 20% being singletons. Material for sequencing was PBMCs. Source of these receptors: a human donor in good health (CMV status not recorded). Some clones in this sample may be carry-over from other donors' samples.

In this sample, this clonotype turned up many times. This sequence joins TRBV2 and TRBJ1-5, with D possibly matching TRBD1 (5 bases). The CDR3 is 15 residues long. The germline V gene has CDR1 SNHLY and CDR2 FYNNEI. V dropped 4 bases and J dropped 3 bases, with 13 bases sitting between them. This chain's CDR3 is CASSVTRGDNQPQHF. The CDR3 nucleotides read TGTGCCAGCAGTGTAACCCGGGGGGACAATCAGCCCCAGCATTTT.

This clonotype was picked up many times. The V call is TRBV7-2, the J call TRBJ2-3; TRBD1 or TRBD2 may be the D gene (5 bases each). The CDR3 totals 15 residues. CDR1 and CDR2 from the germline V gene are SGHTA and FQGNSA. With 2 bases removed from V and 0 bases from J, the gap between germline ends came to 9 bases. The CDR3 sequence is CASSLLWGSTDTQYF. The DNA of the CDR3 is TGTGCCAGCAGCTTACTCTGGGGGAGCACAGATACGCAGTATTTT.

At least ten counts were recorded for this clonotype. The V and J genes are TRBV7-8 and TRBJ2-1; TRBD2 matches at 11 bases. The germline V gene encodes CDR1 SGHVS and CDR2 FQNEAQ. V lost 6 bases to trimming and J lost 4 bases; unmatched junction nucleotides: 8. CDR3 length equals 16 residues. The CDR3 protein is CASSSRLAGIYNEQFF. As DNA, the CDR3 is TGTGCCAGCAGTTCCCGACTAGCGGGGATATACAATGAGCAGTTCTTC.

This clonotype has only a few counts. The V and J genes are TRBV12-3 or TRBV12-4 and TRBJ2-7; D might be TRBD1 (6 bases). V lost 10 bases, J lost 3 bases, and 13 bases lay in between. This CDR3 has 12 residues. The CDR3 coding sequence is TGTGCCACTGCGGACAGCGACTACGAGCAGTACTTC. It specifies CATADSDYEQYF.

V and J are TRBV12-3 or TRBV12-4 and TRBJ2-3; 10 nucleotides agree with TRBD2. The CDR3 runs 16 residues. Trimming cost V 6 bases and J 3 bases; bases outside gene matches: 9. The CDR3 loop reads CASSSPSGGLTDTQYF. The CDR3 region has the DNA TGTGCCAGCAGCTCCCCTAGCGGGGGTTTGACAGATACGCAGTATTTT.

This clonotype was counted a single time. This rearrangement joins TRBV27 to TRBJ2-1, with 7 bases aligning to TRBD2. The CDR3 loop spans 13 amino acids. The V segment lost 6 bases and the J segment 4 bases; nucleotides outside the gene matches: 3. Germline values: CDR1 MNHEY, CDR2 SMNVEV (reference sequence). The CDR3 loop is CASRRAGYNEQFF. For the CDR3, the DNA is TGTGCCAGCAGACGAGCGGGGTACAATGAGCAGTTCTTC.

The V and J genes are TRBV29-1 and TRBJ2-3; the D gene is possibly TRBD1 (5 bases). The CDR3 sequence is 12 residues long. Germline V gives CDR1 SQVTM, CDR2 ANQGSEA. Deletions cut 6 bases from V and 4 bases from J, with 11 bases between. CDR3: CSVRKGSDTQYF. The CDR3 bases are TGCAGCGTAAGGAAGGGGTCAGATACGCAGTATTTT.

This clonotype has at least ten counts. This chain connects TRBV7-2 to TRBJ1-5; D gene unclear. The length of the CDR3 is 13 residues. Looked up from germline, CDR1 is SGHTA and CDR2 is FQGNSA. Trimming shortened V by 1 base and J by 5 bases, and 6 bases separated the two germline ends. CDR3 loop: CASSLEGHQPQHF. CDR3 DNA: TGTGCCAGCAGCTTAGAGGGTCATCAGCCCCAGCATTTT.

This clonotype was found a few times. The rearrangement links TRBV3-1 to TRBJ1-2; D is undetermined. The germline CDR1 and CDR2 sequences are LGHDT and YNNKEL (reference sequence). V dropped 1 base and J dropped 2 bases, with 11 bases sitting between them. The CDR3 loop spans 15 amino acids. The CDR3 DNA follows: TGTGCCAGCAGCCAAGGTATTTGGGGAAACTATGGCTACACCTTC. Amino acid sequence: CASSQGIWGNYGYTF.

This clonotype was found many times. CDR3 in DNA: TGTGCCAGCAGCAAAGAGCGGGTTAGCTCCTACGAGCAGTACTTC. Its translation: CASSKERVSSYEQYF. The chain has TRBV7-2 and TRBJ2-7; a weak D match, TRBD2 (6 bases). The CDR3 spans 15 residues. Germline lookup yields CDR1 SGHTA and CDR2 FQGNSA. Trimming removed 5 bases from V and 0 bases from J, with 14 bases in between.

Many counts were recorded for this clonotype. The rearrangement uses TRBV7-2 and TRBJ2-7; 8 bases match TRBD2. Per germline, CDR1 SGHTA and CDR2 FQGNSA. After removal of 2 bases from V and 1 base from J, the junction contained 4 bases not matched to a gene. The CDR3 contains 15 residues. CDR3 region: CASSLRAGVSYEQYF. The CDR3 DNA is TGTGCCAGCAGCTTAAGAGCGGGAGTTTCCTACGAGCAGTACTTC.

This clonotype was observed many times. The rearrangement uses TRBV7-9 and TRBJ1-2; maybe TRBD1 (6 bases). Trimming pared 3 bases from V and 8 bases from J, leaving 13 bases between. The CDR3 is made up of 13 amino acids. CDR1 and CDR2 (germline): SEHNR, FQNEAQ (reference sequence). The CDR3 nucleotides read TGTGCCAGCAGCTTTCCCAGGGGTGGGGGCTACACCTTC. Translating gives CASSFPRGGGYTF.